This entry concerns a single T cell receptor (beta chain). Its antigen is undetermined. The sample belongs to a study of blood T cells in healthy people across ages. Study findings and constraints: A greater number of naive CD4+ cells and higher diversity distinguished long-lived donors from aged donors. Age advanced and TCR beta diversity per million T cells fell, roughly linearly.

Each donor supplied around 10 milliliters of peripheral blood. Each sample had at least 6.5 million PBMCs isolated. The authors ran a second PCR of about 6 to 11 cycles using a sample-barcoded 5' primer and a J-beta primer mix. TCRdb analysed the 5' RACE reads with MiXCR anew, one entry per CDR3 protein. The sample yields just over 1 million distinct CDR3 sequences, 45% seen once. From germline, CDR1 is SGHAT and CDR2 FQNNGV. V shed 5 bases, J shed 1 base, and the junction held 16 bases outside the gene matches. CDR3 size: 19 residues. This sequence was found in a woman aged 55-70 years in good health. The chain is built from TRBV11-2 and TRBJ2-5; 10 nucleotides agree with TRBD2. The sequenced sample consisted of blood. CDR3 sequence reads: CASSLTLAGVSFIQETQYF. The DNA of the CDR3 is TGTGCCAGCAGCCTGACCCTAGCGGGAGTCTCCTTTATCCAAGAGACCCAGTACTTC.